This T cell receptor (beta chain) is from a study of blood T cells in healthy people across ages. As concerns this clonotype: No antigen is known for it.

The germline V gene has CDR1 GTSNPN and CDR2 SVGIG (reference sequence). Deletions cut 4 bases from V and 5 bases from J, with 27 bases between. The CDR3 spans 17 residues. Every sample yielded at least 6.5 million isolated PBMCs. Findings and limits, study-wide: No one knew whether donors had CMV, which possibly confounded expanded clonotype changes.

Combining a sample-barcoded 5' primer with a J-beta primer mix, a second PCR ran for about 6 to 12 cycles. Each CDR3 protein is one row after TCRdb ran MiXCR on the 5' RACE reads. The sample consists of about 780,000 distinct CDR3 sequences, around 24% of them appearing once. In addition, the sample was reused for a study of T cells of mothers and their children.

The genes are TRBV30 and TRBJ2-7; D may be TRBD1 or TRBD2 (5 bases each). This clonotype was obtained from a boy between 10 and 17 years old in good health. Sequencing was performed on blood. DNA for the CDR3: TGTGCCTGGATGCTCCCGGGACGGGTACCCCTAACCGACGAGCAGTACTTC. Translation: CAWMLPGRVPLTDEQYF.